This section outlines one T cell receptor beta chain sequence together with its context. The CDR3 is 16 residues long. Trimming took 2 bases from V and 7 from J; bases not matched to a gene: 6. Germline V gene sequence: CDR1 SGHNT, CDR2 YENEEA. The sample belongs to a study of control samples from healthy donors and cancer patients. The protocol was immunoSEQ multiplex PCR, while the TCRdb copy is restricted to in-frame clones and leaves out a portion. The repertoire holds about 120,000 clones, with 88% as singletons. Sample: blood. This receptor was obtained from a man aged 35 to 55 in good health. The chain uses TRBV11-3 and TRBJ2-4, with TRBD1 matching 12 bases. CDR3 DNA sequence: TGTGCCAGCAGCTTAAGGGGACAGGGGGCGAGGAACATTCAGTACTTC. Its protein product is CASSLRGQGARNIQYF.